A single sample gave rise to the 17 T cell receptor beta chains below, sequenced in a study of blood T cells in healthy people across ages. With a J-beta primer mix and a sample-barcoded 5' primer, a second PCR ran about 7 to 12 cycles. TCRdb re-called the 5' RACE reads through MiXCR, storing one row per CDR3 protein. The sample lists about a million distinct CDR3 sequences; about 51% were seen once. Sequenced sample: blood. The receptor set was obtained from a woman in her sixties in good health.

This chain joins TRBV6-6 and TRBJ2-6; TRBD1 matches at 8 bases. The CDR3 loop spans 16 amino acids. Trimming took 4 bases from V and 2 from J; bases not matched to a gene: 4. Germline values: CDR1 MNHNY, CDR2 SVGAGI (reference sequence). The CDR3, as DNA: TGTGCCAGCAGTTCTACAGGGGGTGCTGGGGCCAACGTCCTGACTTTC. The encoded protein is CASSSTGGAGANVLTF.

V usage is TRBV7-2 and J usage is TRBJ2-1, with TRBD1 identical over 10 bases. Germline CDR1 and CDR2: SGHTA and FQGNSA. V gave up 5 bases and J gave up 5 bases; unmatched junction bases: 3. The length of the CDR3 is 14 residues. The DNA for the CDR3 is TGTGCCAGCAGCGCGGGGACAGGGGACAATGAGCAGTTCTTC. Its protein product is CASSAGTGDNEQFF. The complete variable domain, with remaining parts taken from reference TRBV7-2 and TRBJ2-1, reads GAGVSQSPSNKVTEKGKDVELRCDPISGHTALYWYRQSLGQGLEFLIYFQGNSAPDKSGLPSDRFSAERTGGSVSTLTIQRTQQEDSAVYLCASSAGTGDNEQFFGPGTRLTVL.

The V gene is TRBV20-1, the J gene TRBJ2-7; no firm D call. The V gene lost 0 bases and the J gene lost 0 bases, with 12 bases spanning the gap. Germline CDR1 DFQATT, CDR2 SNEGSKA (reference sequence). The CDR3 loop spans 15 amino acids. The CDR3 sequence: CSARERTASSYEQYF. CDR3 sequence (DNA): TGCAGTGCTAGAGAGAGAACAGCCAGCTCCTACGAGCAGTACTTC.

To note about this clonotype: A junction end diverges from the germline sequence, so it may reflect a read error. This sequence joins TRBV24-1 and TRBJ2-3; D is possibly TRBD2 (6 bases). CDR1 and CDR2 from the germline V gene are KGHDR and SFDVKD. CDR3 length equals 14 residues. CDR3 protein: CATRDLEGSRTQYF. In nucleotides, the CDR3 is TGTGCCACCAGGGATTTGGAGGGGTCCCGTACGCAGTATTTT.

This clonotype was observed a handful of times. This rearrangement joins TRBV20-1 to TRBJ2-5; D call uncertain. The J call may be wrong; the DNA end is better matched by TRBJ2-7. CDR1 is DFQATT, CDR2 SNEGSKA, per germline (reference sequence). The CDR3 is 12 residues long. CDR3 in amino acids: CSAGSGSYEQYF. DNA for the CDR3: TGCAGTGCTGGCTCCGGCAGCTACGAGCAGTACTTC.

The gene calls are TRBV4-3 and TRBJ2-1, with D unresolved. This CDR3 has 15 residues. CDR1 is LGHNA and CDR2 is YSLEER in the germline V gene. The germline V and J ends were trimmed by 0 bases and 0 bases, with 6 bases remaining between them. CDR3 coding DNA: TGCGCCAGCAGCCAAGATACGAACTCCTACAATGAGCAGTTCTTC. It translates to CASSQDTNSYNEQFF.

This chain connects TRBV6-5 to TRBJ2-5; TRBD1 is a possible D gene (6 bases). The germline CDR1 and CDR2 sequences are MNHEY and SVGAGI. The CDR3 spans 11 residues. V lost 10 bases and J lost 3, with 9 bases in between. Here the CDR3 DNA reads TGTGCCACCGGGACAAAAGAGACCCAGTACTTC. The encoded protein is CATGTKETQYF.

The CDR3: CASSLDTDSYGYTF. CDR3 nucleotides: TGTGCCAGCTCACTGGACACCGATTCCTATGGCTACACCTTC. This chain connects TRBV18 to TRBJ1-2; D may be TRBD1 (5 bases). The CDR3 loop spans 14 amino acids. V was clipped by 4 bases and J by 4 bases, with 13 bases between them. CDR1 is KGHSH, CDR2 LQKENI, per germline.

This clonotype was detected a few times. This chain joins TRBV7-2 and TRBJ2-3, with D possibly matching TRBD2 (5 bases). The CDR3 consists of 16 residues. V was pared by 1 base and J by 1 base, with 12 bases between. Germline CDR1 and CDR2: SGHTA and FQGNSA. This chain's CDR3 is CASSLGAAGRTDTQYF. CDR3 nucleotide sequence: TGTGCCAGCAGCTTAGGTGCTGCGGGCCGCACAGATACGCAGTATTTT.

The V and J genes are TRBV10-3 and TRBJ2-3, with 9 bases identical to TRBD1. Trimming took 7 bases from V and 4 from J; bases not matched to a gene: 6. This CDR3 spans 14 amino acids. The germline V gene has CDR1 ENHRY and CDR2 SYGVKD. This CDR3 reads CAIKPGQGSDTQYF. The CDR3 nucleotides are TGTGCCATCAAACCGGGACAGGGATCAGATACGCAGTATTTT.

This chain uses TRBV12-3 or TRBV12-4 with TRBJ1-5; D remains unclear. Trimming took 6 bases from V and 3 from J, leaving 12 bases between them. This CDR3 is built from 14 residues. CDR3 protein: CASRNVRFNQPQHF. CDR3 nucleotide sequence: TGTGCCAGCAGAAACGTCAGGTTCAATCAGCCCCAGCATTTT.

This rearrangement joins TRBV20-1 to TRBJ2-4, with D perhaps given as TRBD1 or TRBD2 (5 bases each). The CDR3 has 15 amino acids. The germline gives CDR1 DFQATT, CDR2 SNEGSKA (reference sequence). V lost 4 bases to trimming and J lost 8 bases, with 21 bases between them. CDR3 protein: CSAINGADDPDIQYF. The DNA for the CDR3 is TGCAGTGCTATAAACGGGGCGGATGACCCCGACATTCAGTACTTC.

The chain has TRBV27 and TRBJ2-5; 13 bases agree with TRBD2. The V segment lost 6 bases and the J segment 5 bases; nucleotides outside the gene matches: 3. The CDR3 runs 14 residues. The V gene's germline CDR1 is MNHEY and CDR2 SMNVEV (reference sequence). The CDR3 nucleotides read TGTGCCAGCAGGGGACTAGCGGGATGGGAGACCCAGTACTTC. Translation gives CASRGLAGWETQYF.

V usage is TRBV12-3 or TRBV12-4 and J usage is TRBJ2-3, with D unclear. This CDR3 has 15 amino acids. V lost 6 bases and J lost 0, with 13 bases in between. The CDR3 DNA follows: TGTGCCAGCAGGCCCATGAACTCTAGCACAGATACGCAGTATTTT. As protein: CASRPMNSSTDTQYF.

The chain employs TRBV6-2 or TRBV6-3 and TRBJ2-5; the D gene is possibly TRBD1 (6 bases). V was pared by 4 bases and J by 8 bases, with 20 bases between. CDR3 size: 15 residues. CDR1 is MNHEY, CDR2 SVGEGT, per germline. The CDR3 DNA is TGTGCCAGCAGTTCGACATCAGGGGTCGTTTCCACCCAGTACTTC. Protein sequence: CASSSTSGVVSTQYF.

This clonotype was recorded a few times. V gene TRBV4-2 combines with J gene TRBJ2-1; D is perhaps TRBD2 (6 bases). The CDR3 totals 15 residues. Germline V gene sequence: CDR1 LGHNA, CDR2 YNFKEQ. Trimming took off 4 bases at V and 4 bases at J, with 14 bases between the two ends. CDR3 nucleotide sequence: TGTGCCAGCAGCCCCGACGGGACTCTGTACAATGAGCAGTTCTTC. It codes for CASSPDGTLYNEQFF.

This clonotype was counted a few times. The chain is built from TRBV25-1 and TRBJ2-3; 8 positions agree with TRBD1. Germline V gene data show CDR1 as MGHDK and CDR2 as SYGVNS. The CDR3 is 13 residues long. Unmatched junction bases numbered 1, after V lost 2 bases and J lost 6 bases. CDR3: CASSERTGDTQYF. CDR3 DNA sequence: TGTGCCAGCAGTGAACGGACAGGGGATACGCAGTATTTT.